The subject of this entry is one T cell receptor beta chain. Authors' data handling: Estimates of nucleated cell counts were drawn from the amplification of reference gene primers. Clones were read by immunoSEQ multiplex PCR, and TCRdb kept only the in-frame ones, dropping some. The V and J calls and clone size are taken from that table; D and trimming were inferred from the DNA. Altogether 170,000 or so clones are present, just under 80% being singletons, with the ten largest covering 5% to 8.5%. The data are from a study of blood T cell repertoires in COVID-19. Study context: Material from acute and convalescent COVID-19 was sourced from the United States, Italy and Spain. In each case, the material was cDNA or gDNA derived from T cells, B-cell-depleted T cells, or PBMCs.

CDR1 is LGHDT and CDR2 is YNNKEL in the germline V gene (reference sequence). Trimming removed 4 bases from V and 1 base from J, with 20 bases in between. The CDR3 length is 18 residues. V is TRBV3-1 (or the pseudogene TRBV3-2) and J is TRBJ1-5; no reliable D call. The sequenced sample consisted of peripheral blood. The clonotype was recovered from a man in his 70s with active or convalescent COVID-19. The CDR3 loop is CASSPFERHGESNQPQHF. CDR3 DNA sequence: TGTGCCAGCAGCCCTTTCGAGAGGCACGGAGAGAGCAATCAGCCCCAGCATTTT.